This T cell receptor beta chain was observed in a study of blood T cell repertoires in COVID-19. The overall study: Whether acute or convalescent, the COVID-19 samples came from the United States, Italy and Spain. T cells, B-cell-depleted T cells, or PBMCs provided the cDNA or gDNA that served as material.

Clones were read by immunoSEQ multiplex PCR, and TCRdb kept only the in-frame ones, dropping some. The sample lists hundreds of thousands of clones; roughly 85% were seen once. The CDR3 is made up of 15 amino acids. CDR1 is MGHRA, CDR2 YSYEKL, per germline. V lost 2 bases to trimming and J lost 1 base; unmatched junction nucleotides: 4. This clone turned up a few times. The origin of this receptor is a woman aged 25 to 39 with active or convalescent COVID-19. The rearrangement uses TRBV4-1 and TRBJ2-7, with 8 bases identical to TRBD2. The source material was peripheral blood. CDR3 bases: TGCGCCAGCAGCCAACAACTAGCGGCATCCTACGAGCAGTACTTC. It translates to CASSQQLAASYEQYF.